These 24 T cell receptor beta chains were sequenced from one sample in a study of blood T cell repertoires in COVID-19. Clones were read by immunoSEQ multiplex PCR, and TCRdb kept only the in-frame ones, dropping some. The table shows approximately 100,000 clones, with about 90% occurring only once. The sample was peripheral blood. Receptors were obtained from a human donor in a cohort sampled during active COVID-19.

The CDR3 DNA is TGTGCCAGCGGCCCGGCGGGACTCGAGGCTTTCTTT. Protein product: CASGPAGLEAFF. The chain has TRBV28 and TRBJ1-1; possible D gene TRBD1, 5 bases. CDR3 length: 12 residues. Germline loops: CDR1 MDHEN, CDR2 SYDVKM. With 8 bases removed from V and 11 bases from J, the gap between germline ends came to 18 bases.

This chain connects TRBV18 to TRBJ2-1; 9 bases map to TRBD2. The J segment lost 4 bases and the V segment lost 0 bases, leaving 7 bases of the junction unmatched. The V gene's germline CDR1 is KGHSH and CDR2 LQKENI. The CDR3 contains 17 residues. In DNA form, the CDR3 reads TGTGCCAGCTCACCACCGATCCTAGCGGGGCTTTACAATGAGCAGTTCTTC. Protein sequence: CASSPPILAGLYNEQFF.

The J gene is TRBJ2-7, the V gene TRBV2; no firm D call. This CDR3 is 13 amino acids long. The V and J ends lost 8 bases and 0 bases respectively, with 11 bases between them. Germline V gene sequence: CDR1 SNHLY, CDR2 FYNNEI. In DNA form, the CDR3 reads TGTGCCAGCTCGCGTCTTGTCTCCTACGAGCAGTACTTC. Translation: CASSRLVSYEQYF.

The chain combines TRBV7-6 with TRBJ1-6; no firm D call. The germline CDR1 and CDR2 sequences are SGHVS and FNYEAQ. This CDR3 spans 15 amino acids. Between the trimmed V and J ends, which lost 5 bases and 0 bases, there was a span of 8 bases. CDR3 region: CASSPRVSYNSPLHF. The DNA of the CDR3 is TGTGCCAGCAGCCCACGGGTCTCCTATAATTCACCCCTCCACTTT.

The chain has TRBV5-6 and TRBJ2-3, with D uncertain. CDR3 length equals 12 residues. Germline CDR1 reads SGHDT; CDR2 reads YYEEEE. V lost 4 bases and J 0 bases, leaving 3 bases between the germline ends. In DNA, the CDR3 is TGTGCCAGCAGCCCTAGCACAGATACGCAGTATTTT. Encoded protein: CASSPSTDTQYF.

As DNA, the CDR3 is TGTGCCAGCAGCAGCCGGGTAGCGGGAGAGGACAATGAGCAGTTCTTC. Protein: CASSSRVAGEDNEQFF. The chain uses TRBV21-1 and TRBJ2-1; the D segment call TRBD2 is taken from the table without a DNA check. TRBV21-1 is termed a pseudogene. The CDR3 contains 16 residues.

The gene calls are TRBV24-1 and TRBJ1-6, with D possibly matching TRBD1 (6 bases). Germline CDR1 is KGHDR and CDR2 is SFDVKD. Trimming removed 6 bases at V and 10 bases at J, with 18 bases between. This CDR3 has 15 amino acids. CDR3: CATSPLILQGSPLHF. The CDR3 bases are TGTGCCACCAGTCCGCTGATCCTCCAGGGGTCACCCCTCCACTTT.

This clone was seen once. The chain is built from TRBV30 and TRBJ1-2; TRBD1 might be the D (5 bases). CDR3 length equals 13 residues. V lost 2 bases to trimming and J lost 7 bases, with 14 bases between them. The germline V gene encodes CDR1 GTSNPN and CDR2 SVGIG (reference sequence). CDR3 sequence: CAWSRQGNPGYTF. CDR3 nucleotide sequence: TGTGCCTGGAGTAGGCAGGGTAATCCTGGCTACACCTTC.

This clone showed up just once. The rearrangement uses TRBV19 and TRBJ2-7, with D maybe TRBD2 (6 bases). Germline values: CDR1 LNHDA, CDR2 SQIVND (reference sequence). This CDR3 has 14 residues. V lost 5 bases and J 1 base, leaving 12 bases between the germline ends. CDR3 coding DNA: TGTGCCAGTAGTCCGGGACTGCTATCCTACGAGCAGTACTTC. It is translated as CASSPGLLSYEQYF.

V and J are TRBV29-1 and TRBJ1-2; D is undetermined. Between the trimmed V and J ends, which lost 6 bases and 0 bases, there was a span of 11 bases. Germline CDR1 reads SQVTM; CDR2 reads ANQGSEA. This CDR3 has 13 amino acids. This CDR3 is CSVSRETNYGYTF. The DNA of the CDR3 is TGCAGCGTGTCCCGGGAGACTAACTATGGCTACACCTTC.

The chain carries TRBV6-5 and TRBJ2-2, with 8 bases aligning to TRBD1. V was clipped by 11 bases and J by 7 bases; unmatched bases: 12. This CDR3 comprises 14 residues. Germline CDR1 is MNHEY and CDR2 is SVGAGI. CDR3 residues: CAARVTGGYGELFF. The CDR3 DNA reads TGTGCCGCCCGGGTCACAGGGGGGTACGGGGAGCTGTTTTTT.

The chain recombines TRBV11-2 with TRBJ2-5, with TRBD2 matching over 12 bases. CDR1 SGHAT and CDR2 FQNNGV come from the germline V gene. The CDR3 runs to 16 residues. The V and J ends lost 1 base and 2 bases, in that order; junction bases with no gene match: 2. This chain's CDR3 is CASSLASGGAQETQYF. The CDR3 DNA sequence: TGTGCCAGCAGCTTAGCTAGCGGGGGGGCTCAAGAGACCCAGTACTTC. The full variable domain, in which reference TRBV11-2 and TRBJ2-5 provide the parts outside the CDR3, is EAGVAQSPRYKIIEKRQSVAFWCNPISGHATLYWYQQILGQGPKLLIQFQNNGVVDDSQLPKDRFSAERLKGVDSTLKIQPAKLEDSAVYLCASSLASGGAQETQYFGPGTRLLVL.

The genes are TRBV6-5 and TRBJ2-3; 7 nucleotides line up with TRBD1. Trimming took 8 bases from V and 6 from J; bases not matched to a gene: 14. Per the germline V gene, CDR1 is MNHEY and CDR2 is SVGAGI. The length of the CDR3 is 15 residues. CDR3 in DNA: TGTGCCAGCTCCGCCCGGGACAGCTATTTTGATACGCAGTATTTT. Its protein product is CASSARDSYFDTQYF.

This clone was seen just once. The chain employs TRBV9 and TRBJ2-2, with 8 bases aligning to TRBD2. The CDR3 runs to 15 residues. Looked up from germline, CDR1 is SGDLS and CDR2 is YYNGEE. Trimming took 0 bases from V and 6 from J; bases not matched to a gene: 4. The CDR3 DNA reads TGTGCCAGCAGCGTAGACGCGGGGGGCCCCGGGGAGCTGTTTTTT. Amino acid sequence: CASSVDAGGPGELFF.

This clone was observed once. This chain uses TRBV24-1 with TRBJ2-1; TRBD2 agrees at 9 bases. J lost 8 bases, V lost 3 bases, and 10 bases had no gene match. CDR1 KGHDR and CDR2 SFDVKD come from the germline V gene. This CDR3 region has 16 residues. DNA of the CDR3: TGTGCCACCAGTGATCCTGGGACTAGCAAGGACGATGAGCAGTTCTTC. Translated: CATSDPGTSKDDEQFF.

The chain joins TRBV29-1 to TRBJ2-7; no reliable D call. The germline V and J ends were trimmed by 1 base and 2 bases, with 12 bases remaining between them. The CDR3 length is 14 residues. CDR1 and CDR2 (germline): SQVTM, ANQGSEA. The DNA of the CDR3 is TGCAGCGTTGAAGGAGGTCCAGAGGCCTACGAGCAGTACTTC. As protein: CSVEGGPEAYEQYF.

The chain links TRBV4-2 to TRBJ2-1; D gene ambiguous. The CDR3 consists of 14 residues. Germline V lookup: CDR1 LGHNA, CDR2 YNFKEQ. V lost 0 bases and J lost 6, with 9 bases in between. The CDR3 DNA reads as TGTGCCAGCAGCCAAGAGCGAGCGCTCAATGAGCAGTTCTTC. Translated: CASSQERALNEQFF.

This clone occurred a few times. The chain has TRBV3-1 (or the pseudogene TRBV3-2) and TRBJ1-2; no definite D call. V lost 3 bases to trimming and J lost 4 bases, with 18 bases between them. Per the germline V gene, CDR1 is LGHDT and CDR2 is YNNKEL (reference sequence). The CDR3 is made up of 16 amino acids. CDR3: CASSQIVSPPFYGYTF. The CDR3 DNA is TGTGCCAGCAGCCAGATAGTTAGCCCTCCCTTCTATGGCTACACCTTC.

The chain carries TRBV6-1 and TRBJ2-7; tentatively, D is TRBD2 (6 bases). This CDR3 spans 16 amino acids. The V end was cut by 2 bases, the J end by 0 bases, with 14 bases between. The V gene's germline CDR1 is MNHNS and CDR2 SASEGT. The CDR3 DNA sequence: TGTGCCAGCAGTGAAATTGCGGGACGCGGCTCCTACGAGCAGTACTTC. This gives the protein CASSEIAGRGSYEQYF.

About this clone itself: Other DNA sequences in this sample translate to the same CDR3. The chain links TRBV9 to TRBJ2-3; 8 bases fit TRBD1. From germline, CDR1 is SGDLS and CDR2 YYNGEE. The CDR3 covers 16 residues. Trimming removed 2 bases from V and 0 bases from J; junction bases left unmatched: 5. The CDR3 is CASSVAGGGSTDTQYF. The CDR3 coding sequence is TGTGCCAGCAGCGTTGCAGGGGGCGGGAGCACAGATACGCAGTATTTT.

This chain joins TRBV13 and TRBJ2-5; D remains ambiguous. Germline V gives CDR1 PRHDT, CDR2 FYEKMQ (reference sequence). V shed 5 bases and J shed 4 bases, with 17 bases lying between them. This CDR3 has 15 amino acids. The CDR3 bases are TGTGCCAGCAGCCCTCCCCCTGCCAGTCGAGAGACCCAGTACTTC. This codes for CASSPPPASRETQYF.

The chain uses TRBV2 and TRBJ2-1, with D possibly TRBD1 on 6 matching bases. V lost 8 bases to trimming and J lost 6 bases, with 14 bases between them. The CDR3 length is 13 residues. Germline lookup yields CDR1 SNHLY and CDR2 FYNNEI. CDR3 sequence: CASVGTKLNEQFF. CDR3 coding DNA: TGTGCCAGCGTCGGGACAAAACTCAATGAGCAGTTCTTC.

The DNA for the CDR3 is TGTGCCAGCAGCTTAAAAAGGAACAGGGCTGGCAATCAGCCCCAGCATTTT. It translates to CASSLKRNRAGNQPQHF. This chain uses TRBV7-4 with TRBJ1-5; D is possibly TRBD1 (6 bases). CDR1 is SGHVT and CDR2 is SQSDAQ in the germline V gene. V was pared by 2 bases and J by 2 bases, with 16 bases between. The CDR3 contains 17 residues.

The chain is built from TRBV6-1 and TRBJ1-2; D is uncertain. The V end was cut by 0 bases, the J end by 0 bases, with 11 bases between. The CDR3 loop spans 16 amino acids. Germline CDR1 and CDR2: MNHNS and SASEGT. The CDR3 DNA follows: TGTGCCAGCAGTGAAGCCGCCGGGTGGACTAACTATGGCTACACCTTC. It specifies CASSEAAGWTNYGYTF.